This T cell receptor (beta chain) was recorded in a study of CD8+CD57+ T cells in acquired aplastic anemia. A word on this clonotype: Its matching antigen is unknown.

Broader study findings: CD8+ Simpson's diversity showed no significant patient-control difference.

CDR3 length: 14 residues. Germline-derived CDR1 and CDR2 are DFQATT and SNEGSKA (reference sequence). The V end was cut by 1 base, the J end by 1 base, with 10 bases between. Researchers used genomic DNA as the template to profile TCR beta VDJ and CDR3. TCRdb passed the reads through MiXCR, listing each CDR3 protein once. The sample lists roughly 190,000 distinct CDR3 sequences, around 45% occurring once. CD8+CD57+ cell expansion had been shown by flow cytometry in patients chosen for sequencing. Untreated patients provided the blood samples, with no therapy given before sampling. The sequencing input was sorted CD4+, CD8+, or CD8+CD57+ T cells (not recorded which) from PBMCs. This chain joins TRBV20-1 and TRBJ2-5, with D tentatively TRBD1 or TRBD2 (5 bases each). The source of this sequence is a human donor with aplastic anemia. This chain's CDR3 is CSARGGDRQETQYF. In DNA, the CDR3 is TGCAGTGCTAGAGGAGGGGACCGCCAAGAGACCCAGTACTTC.